This T cell receptor beta chain was observed in a study of blood T cell repertoires in COVID-19. Turning to the study itself: In each case, the material was cDNA or gDNA derived from T cells, B-cell-depleted T cells, or PBMCs.

CDR1 SGDLS and CDR2 YYNGEE come from the germline V gene. The length of the CDR3 is 14 residues. With 0 bases removed from V and 8 bases from J, the gap between germline ends came to 14 bases. Assay used: immunoSEQ multiplex PCR; TCRdb lists only in-frame clones, some missing. The sample includes 150,000 to 200,000 clones, around 92% of them seen just once. The sequence came from a man aged 25-45 years with COVID-19, enrolled during active disease. The specimen was peripheral blood. The chain employs TRBV9 and TRBJ1-2; possibly TRBD1 for D (6 bases). CDR3 sequence reads: CASSVALGAEGYTF. In DNA, the CDR3 is TGTGCCAGCAGCGTAGCTCTGGGGGCGGAGGGCTACACCTTC.